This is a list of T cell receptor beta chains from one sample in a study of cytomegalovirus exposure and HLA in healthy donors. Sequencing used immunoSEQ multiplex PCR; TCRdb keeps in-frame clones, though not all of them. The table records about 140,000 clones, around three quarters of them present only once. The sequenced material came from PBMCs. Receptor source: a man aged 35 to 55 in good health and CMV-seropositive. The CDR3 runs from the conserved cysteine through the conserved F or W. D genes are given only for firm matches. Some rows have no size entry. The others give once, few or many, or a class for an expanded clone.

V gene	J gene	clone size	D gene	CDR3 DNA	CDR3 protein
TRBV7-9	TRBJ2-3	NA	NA	TGTGCCAGCAGCTTAGTCCGGGATACGCAGTATTTT	CASSLVRDTQYF
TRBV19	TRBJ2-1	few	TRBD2	TGTGCCAGTAGTCCCGGGGGGTACAATGAGCAGTTCTTC	CASSPGGYNEQFF
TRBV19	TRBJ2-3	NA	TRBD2	TGTGCCAGTAGTAATGGGGGGGGCACAGATACGCAGTATTTT	CASSNGGGTDTQYF
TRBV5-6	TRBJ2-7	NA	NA	TGTGCCAGCATCAAAACTGGACTAACATACTACGAGCAGTACTTC	CASIKTGLTYYEQYF
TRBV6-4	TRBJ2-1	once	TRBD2	TGTGCCAGCAGTGACTCAGGGCTAGCGGGAGTGGATGAGCAGTTCTTC	CASSDSGLAGVDEQFF
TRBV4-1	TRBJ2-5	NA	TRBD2	TGCGCCAGCAGCCAAGCGGCTAGCGGAGAGACCCAGTACTTC	CASSQAASGETQYF
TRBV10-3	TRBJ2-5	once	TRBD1	TGTGCCATCAGTGGAAACAGGGGCTCCGTGGGAGAGACCCAGTACTTC	CAISGNRGSVGETQYF
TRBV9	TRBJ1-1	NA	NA	TGTGCCAGCAGCGGGGGATGGGGGGTGAACACTGAAGCTTTCTTT	CASSGGWGVNTEAFF
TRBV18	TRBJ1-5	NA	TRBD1	TGTGCCAGCTCACCGAATGCGGCAGGGGGCATAGGCAATCAGCCCCAGCATTTT	CASSPNAAGGIGNQPQHF
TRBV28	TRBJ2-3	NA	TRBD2	TGTGCCAGCAGTTTGTCGACTAGCGGGAGCACAGATACGCAGTATTTT	CASSLSTSGSTDTQYF
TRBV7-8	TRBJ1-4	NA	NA	TGTGCCAGCAGCTTAGATATCCGGGGTGAAAAACTGTTTTTT	CASSLDIRGEKLFF
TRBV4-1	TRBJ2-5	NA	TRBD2	TGCGCCAGCAGCCCTCCCGGGGGGAGGGTATCGGAGACCCAGTACTTC	CASSPPGGRVSETQYF
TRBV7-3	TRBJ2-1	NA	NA	TGTGCCAGCAGCTTATCCGCGGGGAATGAGCAGTTCTTC	CASSLSAGNEQFF
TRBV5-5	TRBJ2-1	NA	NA	TGTGCCAGCAGCCCCCCCCTTGGGGGCCAAACGACACGGGAGCAGTTCTTC	CASSPPLGGQTTREQFF
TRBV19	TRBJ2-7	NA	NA	TGTGCCAGTAGTATTAGTAGCTCCTACGAGCAGTACTTC	CASSISSSYEQYF
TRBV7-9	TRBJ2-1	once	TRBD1	TGTGCCAGCAACAGGGACAGGGGTAATGAGCAGTTCTTC	CASNRDRGNEQFF
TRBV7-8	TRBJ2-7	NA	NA	TGTGCCAGCAGCCCGACCGACAGTGAGCAGTACTTC	CASSPTDSEQYF
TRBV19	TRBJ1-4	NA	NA	TGTGCCAGTAGTTCGAGTAAACTGTTTTTT	CASSSSKLFF
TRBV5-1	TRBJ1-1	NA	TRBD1	TGCGCCAGCAGCGCGCTTACAGGGGCGCTGAACACTGAAGCTTTCTTT	CASSALTGALNTEAFF
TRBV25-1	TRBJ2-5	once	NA	TGTGCCAGCAGTGAATCCCGCAGGGCGGTAGAGACCCAGTACTTC	CASSESRRAVETQYF
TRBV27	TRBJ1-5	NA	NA	TGTGCCAGCAGTTTATCAGCGAGCAATCAGCCCCAGCATTTT	CASSLSASNQPQHF
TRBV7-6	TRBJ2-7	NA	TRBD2	TGTGCCAGCAGCTTAGCGCAAGTGACTAGCGCTCCCTACGAGCAGTACTTC	CASSLAQVTSAPYEQYF
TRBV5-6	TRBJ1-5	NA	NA	TGTGCCAGCAGCTTTAGCCTAGGACAGCGAAGAGGCGGCAATCAGCCCCAGCATTTT	CASSFSLGQRRGGNQPQHF
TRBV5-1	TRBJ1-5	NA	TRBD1	TGCGCCAGCAGCATACGTCCTATAGGACAGGGGGGGAATCAGCCCCAGCATTTT	CASSIRPIGQGGNQPQHF